Presented here are 19 T cell receptor beta chains from one specimen sequenced in a study of tumor-infiltrating lymphocytes in oesophageal squamous cell carcinoma. TCRdb re-derived calls from the PCR reads in MiXCR, one entry per CDR3 protein. Of 9,000 or so distinct CDR3 sequences listed, around 64% are singletons. Sequencing input: esophageal tumor tissue. The source of these receptors is a female donor with esophageal squamous cell carcinoma.

The gene calls are TRBV11-2 and TRBJ2-7; D might be TRBD1 (6 bases). The tail of the sequence fits TRBJ1-2 better, so the J call may be wrong. Germline V gene lookup returns CDR1 SGHAT and CDR2 FQNNGV. The CDR3 totals 14 residues. This CDR3 reads CASSFGQTDYGYTF. The CDR3 bases are TGTGCCAGCAGCTTCGGACAGACAGACTATGGCTACACCTTC.

For this clonotype: One end of the junction fails to match germline, which may point to a read error. The rearrangement uses TRBV7-8 and TRBJ1-1; TRBD1 agrees at 8 bases. Germline-derived CDR1 and CDR2 are SGHVS and FQNEAQ. The length of the CDR3 is 15 residues. The CDR3, as DNA: TGTGCCAGCAGCTTTTGGACAGGGATGAAGACTGAAGCTTTCTTT. It codes for CASSFWTGMKTEAFF. Filled out from reference TRBV7-8 and TRBJ1-1, the complete variable domain reads GAGVSQSPRYKVAKRGQDVALRCDPISGHVSLFWYQQALGQGPEFLTYFQNEAQLDKSGLPSDRFFAERPEGSVSTLKIQRTQQEDSAVYLCASSFWTGMKTEAFFGQGTRLTVV.

The chain has TRBV6-6 and TRBJ2-5, with D uncertain. V shed 10 bases and J shed 2 bases, with 11 bases lying between them. The CDR3 totals 12 residues. Germline CDR1 MNHNY, CDR2 SVGAGI (reference sequence). CDR3 loop: CANGWDQETQYF. Written as DNA, the CDR3 is TGTGCCAACGGGTGGGATCAAGAGACCCAGTACTTC.

This rearrangement joins TRBV7-2 to TRBJ2-5, with a weak D call TRBD2 (6 bases). The ends were cut back, 5 bases at V and 5 bases at J, with 21 bases in the middle. CDR1 and CDR2 from the germline V gene are SGHTA and FQGNSA. This CDR3 has 16 amino acids. The CDR3 nucleotides are TGTGCCAGCAGCCTACCTAGCCGGGAGAGGTGGGAGACCCAGTACTTC. Amino acid sequence: CASSLPSRERWETQYF.

The chain's CDR3 is CASSSGVSHEQFF. CDR3 DNA sequence: TGTGCCAGCAGCTCGGGGGTTTCCCATGAGCAGTTCTTC. The rearrangement uses TRBV7-2 and TRBJ2-1; maybe TRBD2 (6 bases). Germline V lookup: CDR1 SGHTA, CDR2 FQGNSA. CDR3 length equals 13 residues. Between the trimmed V and J ends, which lost 4 bases and 8 bases, there was a span of 12 bases.

The V and J genes are TRBV6-2 or TRBV6-3 and TRBJ2-3; no clear D gene. V was pared by 8 bases and J by 1 base, with 13 bases between. This CDR3 is built from 14 residues. Germline V gives CDR1 MNHEY, CDR2 SVGEGT. The CDR3 nucleotides are TGTGCCAGCTCCTCGAACGAGGGCACAGATACGCAGTATTTT. Translated, it gives CASSSNEGTDTQYF.

This chain uses TRBV7-2 with TRBJ1-5; 9 nucleotides agree with TRBD1. V lost 2 bases and J lost 0; bases outside the gene matches: 8. Germline values: CDR1 SGHTA, CDR2 FQGNSA. The CDR3 covers 18 residues. CDR3 in amino acids: CASSLFRGTGNSNQPQHF. The CDR3 DNA is TGTGCCAGCAGCTTATTTCGGGGGACAGGGAATAGCAATCAGCCCCAGCATTTT.

This chain connects TRBV28 to TRBJ1-2; 8 bases line up with TRBD1. The germline CDR1 and CDR2 sequences are MDHEN and SYDVKM. The V and J ends lost 6 bases and 7 bases, in that order; junction bases with no gene match: 7. The length of the CDR3 is 13 residues. CDR3 in DNA: TGTGCCAGCAGGATGGGACAGGTCTCTGGCTACACCTTC. It codes for CASRMGQVSGYTF.

As to this clonotype: This likely comes from a read error, as the CDR3 has no conserved phenylalanine or tryptophan at its end. It is unclear where the CDR3 begins or ends on the DNA, so no DNA is shown, and the CDR3 is as TCRdb lists it. The chain recombines TRBV11-3 with TRBJ2-6; the D call in the table, TRBD1, was not verified against the DNA. Ends included, the CDR3 has 16 residues. CDR1 and CDR2 from the germline V gene are SGHNT and YENEEA. CDR3 region: CASRSRFSPYEQYFGA.

This chain links TRBV6-6 with TRBJ2-7, with D tentatively TRBD2 (7 bases). The tail of the sequence fits TRBJ2-4 better, so the J call may be wrong. The CDR3 contains 15 residues. Germline lookup yields CDR1 MNHNY and CDR2 SVGAGI (reference sequence). The CDR3, as DNA: TGTGCCAGCATGCTACAGGGAGGGTCCAAAAACATTCAGTACTTC. It codes for CASMLQGGSKNIQYF.

The chain employs TRBV7-2 and TRBJ2-3, with D perhaps TRBD1 (6 bases). With the DNA end fitting TRBJ2-1 better, the J assignment may be wrong. This CDR3 spans 17 amino acids. The germline V gene has CDR1 SGHTA and CDR2 FQGNSA. CDR3 in DNA: TGTGCCAGCAGCCCCAAGTTGGGGTCAGGGGCCTACAATGAGCAGTTCTTC. Translation: CASSPKLGSGAYNEQFF.

The V and J genes are TRBV7-6 and TRBJ2-6, with unresolved D. CDR1 is SGHVS, CDR2 FNYEAQ, per germline. The CDR3 has 16 residues. Deletions cut 5 bases from V and 1 base from J, with 12 bases between. CDR3 amino acids: CASSPFGKSGANVLTF. The CDR3 DNA sequence: TGTGCCAGCAGCCCCTTTGGGAAGTCTGGGGCCAACGTCCTGACTTTC.

This clonotype was counted only a few times. The chain is built from TRBV27 and TRBJ2-1; 8 positions agree with TRBD1. The J call may not be correct, given that the DNA end is closer to TRBJ2-7. Per the germline V gene, CDR1 is MNHEY and CDR2 is SMNVEV (reference sequence). CDR3 length: 17 residues. The CDR3 region has the DNA TGTGCCAGCAGTCTGGGGGACAGGCCGGGAATCAACAATGAGCAGTACTTC. It translates to CASSLGDRPGINNEQYF.

This clonotype was counted a single time. J is TRBJ1-5 and V is TRBV7-6; a possible D gene is TRBD1 (5 bases). The CDR3 covers 14 residues. Trimming cost V 5 bases and J 5 bases, with 13 bases left between them. Germline CDR1 and CDR2: SGHVS and FNYEAQ. The CDR3 nucleotides are TGTGCCAGCAGCGGGGGGGGATGGGATCAGCCCCAGCATTTT. Translating gives CASSGGGWDQPQHF.

The V call is TRBV7-3, the J call TRBJ1-1; TRBD1 is a possible D gene (5 bases). The CDR3 consists of 14 residues. Germline V gene sequence: CDR1 SGHTA, CDR2 FQGTGA. The V end lost 2 bases, the J end lost 0 bases, and 7 bases lay between the germline ends. CDR3 amino acids: CASSLGAMNTEAFF. Written as DNA, the CDR3 is TGTGCCAGCAGCTTAGGGGCAATGAACACTGAAGCTTTCTTT.

The rearrangement uses TRBV7-2 and TRBJ2-3; no firm D call. Germline-derived CDR1 and CDR2 are SGHTA and FQGNSA. The CDR3 totals 15 residues. V lost 3 bases and J 4 bases, leaving 14 bases between the germline ends. This chain's CDR3 is CASSFYGRVPDTQYF. The CDR3 DNA reads TGTGCCAGCAGCTTTTACGGAAGGGTTCCAGATACGCAGTATTTT.

V gene TRBV7-3 combines with J gene TRBJ1-1; 7 nucleotides agree with TRBD1. The J call may be mistaken, given a closer DNA end match to TRBJ2-3. CDR3 length: 15 residues. Germline CDR1 reads SGHTA; CDR2 reads FQGTGA. Written as DNA, the CDR3 is TGTGCCAGCAGCATCACAGGGGTTGGCACAGATACGCAGTATTTT. This encodes CASSITGVGTDTQYF.

In this sample, this clonotype turned up a few times. The V gene is TRBV11-1, the J gene TRBJ2-1; 8 bases line up with TRBD1. The J call is uncertain, as TRBJ2-7 better fits the DNA end. The CDR3 covers 14 residues. The V gene's germline CDR1 is SGHAT and CDR2 FQDESV (reference sequence). CDR3 bases: TGTGCCAGCAGCTTAGAGGGGACAGGCTACGAGCAGTACTTC. Protein sequence: CASSLEGTGYEQYF.

This clonotype has a single count. J is TRBJ2-7 and V is TRBV7-3; TRBD2 might be the D (5 bases). The J call may be mistaken, given a closer DNA end match to TRBJ2-1. Germline V gene sequence: CDR1 SGHTA, CDR2 FQGTGA. The CDR3 totals 14 residues. CDR3 protein: CASSLEGDYNEQFF. CDR3 DNA: TGTGCCAGCAGCTTAGAGGGAGACTACAATGAGCAGTTCTTC.